The 25 T cell receptor beta chains presented below share a single source sample, sequenced in a study of cytomegalovirus exposure and HLA in healthy donors. Assay used: immunoSEQ multiplex PCR; TCRdb lists only in-frame clones, some missing. The sample lists more than 140,000 clones; roughly nine tenths were seen once. The sequenced sample consisted of PBMCs. These receptors originate from a woman between 18 and 29 years old in good health and CMV-seropositive.

The chain recombines TRBV6-5 with TRBJ2-7, with a weak D call TRBD2 (5 bases). The CDR3 length is 15 residues. CDR1 MNHEY and CDR2 SVGAGI come from the germline V gene. V lost 1 base to trimming and J lost 4 bases, with 14 bases between them. The CDR3 DNA reads as TGTGCCAGCAGTTACTTGGCGGGCGGATCTTACGAGCAGTACTTC. As protein: CASSYLAGGSYEQYF.

The V and J genes are TRBV5-1 and TRBJ2-2; 9 bases are shared with TRBD1. Losses at the gene ends were 1 base for V and 3 bases for J; bases not matched to a gene: 1. Germline V gene data show CDR1 as SGHRS and CDR2 as YFSETQ. The CDR3 runs 15 residues. The CDR3 loop is CASSLRTGDTGELFF. The CDR3 region has the DNA TGCGCCAGCAGCTTGCGGACAGGGGACACCGGGGAGCTGTTTTTT. Looking up the rest from reference TRBV5-1 and TRBJ2-2 gives the full variable domain: KAGVTQTPRYLIKTRGQQVTLSCSPISGHRSVSWYQQTPGQGLQFLFEYFSETQRNKGNFPGRFSGRQFSNSRSEMNVSTLELGDSALYLCASSLRTGDTGELFFGEGSRLTVL.

The rearrangement uses TRBV5-1 and TRBJ2-7; tentatively, D is TRBD2 (5 bases). This CDR3 has 14 residues. Germline CDR1 and CDR2: SGHRS and YFSETQ. The V gene lost 0 bases and the J gene lost 5 bases, with 12 bases spanning the gap. In DNA, the CDR3 is TGCGCCAGCAGCTTGGAGGGTAGCGCTAACGAGCAGTACTTC. Translation: CASSLEGSANEQYF.

The gene calls are TRBV30 and TRBJ2-3; D perhaps matches TRBD2 (7 bases). The germline V and J ends were trimmed by 2 bases and 2 bases, with 11 bases remaining between them. CDR1 is GTSNPN, CDR2 SVGIG, per germline (reference sequence). This CDR3 has 14 residues. The CDR3, as DNA: TGTGCCTGGAGTAAAGGGGGGGCCACAGATACGCAGTATTTT. Translation gives CAWSKGGATDTQYF.

The chain uses TRBV6-5 and TRBJ2-3, with TRBD2 matching 11 bases. In germline, CDR1 is MNHEY, CDR2 SVGAGI. The CDR3 sequence is 16 residues long. Trimming at V came to 2 bases and at J to 5 bases, leaving 6 bases not matched to a gene. The CDR3 coding sequence is TGTGCCAGCAGTTACAGCCTAGCGGGAGGAAAAGATACGCAGTATTTT. Its protein is CASSYSLAGGKDTQYF.

V and J are TRBV7-2 and TRBJ2-5; the D gene is possibly TRBD2 (6 bases). From germline, CDR1 is SGHTA and CDR2 FQGNSA. Trimming cost V 4 bases and J 5 bases, with 11 bases left between them. The CDR3 is 13 residues long. The CDR3 loop is CASSSGRLETQYF. CDR3 DNA sequence: TGTGCCAGCAGCTCCGGGAGACTGGAGACCCAGTACTTC.

Turning to this clone: The sample holds other DNA sequences that translate to the same CDR3. This chain uses TRBV30 with TRBJ2-6; the D gene is possibly TRBD1 (5 bases). Germline loops: CDR1 GTSNPN, CDR2 SVGIG (reference sequence). Trimming took off 0 bases at V and 2 bases at J, with 8 bases between the two ends. The length of the CDR3 is 15 residues. The DNA of the CDR3 is TGTGCCTGGAGTGTTAGGGGTCCTGGGGCCAACGTCCTGACTTTC. Its protein is CAWSVRGPGANVLTF.

This chain links TRBV6-5 with TRBJ1-2; D gene uncertain. The CDR3 is 13 residues long. The germline gives CDR1 MNHEY, CDR2 SVGAGI. V was trimmed by 0 bases and J by 8 bases, leaving 10 bases between them. The CDR3 region is CASSYSGPTGYTF. In DNA form, the CDR3 reads TGTGCCAGCAGTTACTCTGGGCCCACCGGCTACACCTTC.

The chain uses TRBV2 and TRBJ1-2, with D perhaps TRBD1 (5 bases). CDR3 length: 18 residues. The germline V and J ends were trimmed by 0 bases and 5 bases, with 22 bases remaining between them. CDR1 is SNHLY, CDR2 FYNNEI, per germline. CDR3 sequence reads: CASSEAPLGRDKGYGYTF. As DNA, the CDR3 is TGTGCCAGCAGTGAAGCACCCTTGGGCAGGGATAAAGGATATGGCTACACCTTC.

The chain recombines TRBV30 with TRBJ2-7; 7 bases fit TRBD2. Germline V lookup: CDR1 GTSNPN, CDR2 SVGIG (reference sequence). CDR3 size: 15 residues. Unmatched junction bases numbered 7, after V lost 0 bases and J lost 2 bases. CDR3 in amino acids: CAWSVPSGVPYEQYF. CDR3 DNA: TGTGCCTGGAGTGTACCAAGCGGGGTACCCTACGAGCAGTACTTC.

The rearrangement joins TRBV11-3 to TRBJ2-7; 7 bases line up with TRBD2. The germline V gene encodes CDR1 SGHNT and CDR2 YENEEA. V gave up 2 bases and J gave up 7 bases; unmatched junction bases: 8. CDR3 length equals 14 residues. CDR3 sequence (DNA): TGTGCCAGCAGCTTAATGCGGGAGTCGAGGGAGCAGTACTTC. Translated, it gives CASSLMRESREQYF.

This rearrangement joins TRBV7-7 to TRBJ2-5, with TRBD2 matching over 10 bases. V lost 4 bases, J lost 4 bases, and 9 bases stayed unmatched. The CDR3 has 16 amino acids. CDR1 and CDR2 (germline): SSHAT, FNYEAQ (reference sequence). CDR3 loop: CASSSNRGLARETQYF. The CDR3 region has the DNA TGTGCCAGCAGCTCCAACCGGGGACTAGCGAGAGAGACCCAGTACTTC.

The chain joins TRBV11-2 to TRBJ2-4, with 7 nucleotides matching TRBD2. With V trimmed by 4 bases and J by 6 bases, 3 bases remained unmatched. The CDR3 runs 13 residues. Germline V gives CDR1 SGHAT, CDR2 FQNNGV. Here the CDR3 reads CASSWLAVNIQYF. The CDR3 coding sequence is TGTGCCAGCAGCTGGCTAGCGGTAAACATTCAGTACTTC.

The chain combines TRBV28 with TRBJ2-5; 10 positions agree with TRBD1. Germline V CDR1 and CDR2: MDHEN, SYDVKM. V trimming: 5 bases; J trimming: 1 base; junction bases outside the gene matches: 10. The CDR3 is 17 residues long. The CDR3 bases are TGTGCCAGCAGTCCACTGACAGGGGGCGTCCTCCAAGAGACCCAGTACTTC. Translated, it gives CASSPLTGGVLQETQYF.

The chain carries TRBV10-3 and TRBJ2-7, with 8 positions matching TRBD2. Germline V lookup: CDR1 ENHRY, CDR2 SYGVKD. J lost 6 bases, V lost 5 bases, and 15 bases had no gene match. The CDR3 has 16 residues. CDR3 DNA: TGTGCCATCAGTCCTGGGGTAGCGGGGCCCTATGCCGAGCAGTACTTC. Its translation is CAISPGVAGPYAEQYF.

This clone was seen only once. This rearrangement joins TRBV25-1 to TRBJ1-2, with 9 bases fitting TRBD1. Germline CDR1 and CDR2: MGHDK and SYGVNS. This CDR3 is built from 16 residues. The V segment lost 4 bases and the J segment 5 bases; nucleotides outside the gene matches: 11. CDR3 in amino acids: CASSASAQGAPYGYTF. The CDR3 DNA reads as TGTGCCAGCAGTGCCTCCGCACAGGGGGCACCTTATGGCTACACCTTC.

The gene calls are TRBV30 and TRBJ2-7; D not resolved. CDR3 length equals 13 residues. Trimming removed 0 bases from V and 5 bases from J, with 11 bases in between. CDR1 and CDR2 (germline): GTSNPN, SVGIG (reference sequence). The CDR3: CAWSVWQENEQYF. The CDR3 nucleotides read TGTGCCTGGAGTGTCTGGCAGGAAAACGAGCAGTACTTC.

The genes are TRBV18 and TRBJ2-2; 9 bases map to TRBD1. The CDR3 consists of 17 residues. Germline loops: CDR1 KGHSH, CDR2 LQKENI. The ends lost 5 bases at V and 3 bases at J; junction bases unmatched: 10. DNA for the CDR3: TGTGCCAGCTCAGCAGGGGGACAGGGCTTGGACACCGGGGAGCTGTTTTTT. Translation gives CASSAGGQGLDTGELFF. The whole variable domain, filled in from reference TRBV18 and TRBJ2-2, reads NAGVMQNPRHLVRRRGQEARLRCSPMKGHSHVYWYRQLPEEGLKFMVYLQKENIIDESGMPKERFSAEFPKEGPSILRIQQVVRGDSAAYFCASSAGGQGLDTGELFFGEGSRLTVL.

The chain is built from TRBV19 and TRBJ2-3; D is ambiguous. The length of the CDR3 is 14 residues. Germline CDR1 reads LNHDA; CDR2 reads SQIVND (reference sequence). V was pared by 6 bases and J by 6 bases, with 16 bases between. The CDR3 reads CASSRSPPPDTQYF. The CDR3 nucleotides read TGTGCCAGTAGCCGGTCCCCTCCCCCCGATACGCAGTATTTT.

The chain couples TRBV6-5 to TRBJ1-5; maybe TRBD1 (5 bases). Trimming stripped 4 bases from V and 3 bases from J, with 10 bases between. The CDR3 is 14 residues long. The germline gives CDR1 MNHEY, CDR2 SVGAGI. CDR3 residues: CASSSRQNNQPQHF. In nucleotides, the CDR3 is TGTGCCAGCAGTTCCAGACAGAACAATCAGCCCCAGCATTTT.

The chain is built from TRBV6-5 and TRBJ1-4; 7 bases map to TRBD1. Trimming at V came to 3 bases and at J to 4 bases, leaving 5 bases not matched to a gene. The CDR3 extends over 15 amino acids. The germline V gene encodes CDR1 MNHEY and CDR2 SVGAGI. The CDR3 coding sequence is TGTGCCAGCAGTTATATGGCAGGGGGTAATGAAAAACTGTTTTTT. Translation: CASSYMAGGNEKLFF.

This clone was seen only once. The chain couples TRBV5-6 to TRBJ1-5; 10 bases map to TRBD1. V lost 3 bases to trimming and J lost 6 bases; unmatched junction nucleotides: 6. This CDR3 region has 15 residues. From germline, CDR1 is SGHDT and CDR2 YYEEEE. The CDR3 coding sequence is TGTGCCAGCAGCTCCCGACAGGGGGCAGGTCAGCCCCAGCATTTT. Protein sequence: CASSSRQGAGQPQHF.

This clone was observed once. In DNA, the CDR3 is TGTGCCAGCTCACCAACTCCAGGGGAGTCTGAAGCTTTCTTT. This codes for CASSPTPGESEAFF. This sequence joins TRBV18 and TRBJ1-1; tentative D call: TRBD1 (6 bases). V was shortened by 2 bases and J by 6 bases, with 13 bases between the two germline ends. Germline values: CDR1 KGHSH, CDR2 LQKENI. The CDR3 has 14 residues. The full variable domain, with the rest looked up from reference TRBV18 and TRBJ1-1, is NAGVMQNPRHLVRRRGQEARLRCSPMKGHSHVYWYRQLPEEGLKFMVYLQKENIIDESGMPKERFSAEFPKEGPSILRIQQVVRGDSAAYFCASSPTPGESEAFFGQGTRLTVV.

The genes are TRBV11-3 and TRBJ1-2, with D maybe TRBD1 (5 bases). This CDR3 has 17 residues. Germline CDR1 and CDR2: SGHNT and YENEEA. With 1 base removed from V and 0 bases from J, the gap between germline ends came to 15 bases. As DNA, the CDR3 is TGTGCCAGCAGCTTAGTCGTCATCGGGGGAACTAACTATGGCTACACCTTC. The encoded protein is CASSLVVIGGTNYGYTF. Complete variable domain (other parts from reference TRBV11-3 and TRBJ1-2): EAGVVQSPRYKIIEKKQPVAFWCNPISGHNTLYWYLQNLGQGPELLIRYENEEAVDDSQLPKDRFSAERLKGVDSTLKIQPAELGDSAVYLCASSLVVIGGTNYGYTFGSGTRLTVV.

This clone was found once. This chain joins TRBV29-1 and TRBJ2-7; TRBD1 agrees at 8 bases. This CDR3 spans 12 amino acids. The V gene's germline CDR1 is SQVTM and CDR2 ANQGSEA. V lost 6 bases to trimming and J lost 5 bases; unmatched junction nucleotides: 6. For the CDR3, the DNA is TGCAGCGTGAGGACAGGGTTACACGAGCAGTACTTC. Translation gives CSVRTGLHEQYF.